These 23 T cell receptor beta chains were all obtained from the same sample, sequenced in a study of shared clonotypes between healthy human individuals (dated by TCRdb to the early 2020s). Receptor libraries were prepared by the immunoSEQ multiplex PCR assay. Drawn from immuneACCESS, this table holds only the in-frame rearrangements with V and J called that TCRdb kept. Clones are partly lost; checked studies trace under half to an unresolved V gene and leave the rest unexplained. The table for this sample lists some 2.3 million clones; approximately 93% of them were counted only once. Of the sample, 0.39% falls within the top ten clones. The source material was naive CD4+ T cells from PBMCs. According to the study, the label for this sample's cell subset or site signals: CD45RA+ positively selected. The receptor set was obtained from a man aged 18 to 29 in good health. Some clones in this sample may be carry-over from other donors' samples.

CDR3 in amino acids: CASSQGGNYGYTF. The CDR3 region has the DNA TGTGCCAGCAGCCAGGGGGGTAACTATGGCTACACCTTC. V and J are TRBV2 and TRBJ1-2; 7 bases fit TRBD1. CDR1 is SNHLY, CDR2 FYNNEI, per germline. The CDR3 sequence is 13 residues long. The V gene end was trimmed by 6 bases and the J gene end by 1 base; junction bases not matched to a gene: 2.

The CDR3 here is CASSLQGGAGGYTF. The CDR3 bases are TGTGCCAGCAGCTTACAAGGGGGGGCGGGAGGCTACACCTTC. The chain uses TRBV7-2 and TRBJ1-2, with TRBD1 as a possible D gene (6 bases). Looked up from germline, CDR1 is SGHTA and CDR2 is FQGNSA. This CDR3 has 14 amino acids. V was clipped by 2 bases and J by 8 bases, with 15 bases between them. Full variable domain (rest looked up from reference TRBV7-2 and TRBJ1-2): GAGVSQSPSNKVTEKGKDVELRCDPISGHTALYWYRQSLGQGLEFLIYFQGNSAPDKSGLPSDRFSAERTGGSVSTLTIQRTQQEDSAVYLCASSLQGGAGGYTFGSGTRLTVV.

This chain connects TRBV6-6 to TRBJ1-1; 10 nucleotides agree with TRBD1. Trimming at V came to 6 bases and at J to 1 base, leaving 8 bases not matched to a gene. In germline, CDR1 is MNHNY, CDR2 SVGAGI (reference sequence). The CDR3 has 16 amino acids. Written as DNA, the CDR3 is TGTGCCAGCAGGTACGGACAGGGGGAGAGGAACACTGAAGCTTTCTTT. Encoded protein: CASRYGQGERNTEAFF.

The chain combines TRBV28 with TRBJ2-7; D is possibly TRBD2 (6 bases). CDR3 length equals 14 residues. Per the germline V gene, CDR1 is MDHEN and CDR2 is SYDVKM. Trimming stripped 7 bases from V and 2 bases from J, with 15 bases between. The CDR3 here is CASTSPRGTYEQYF. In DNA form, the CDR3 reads TGTGCCAGCACCTCCCCCCGGGGGACCTACGAGCAGTACTTC.

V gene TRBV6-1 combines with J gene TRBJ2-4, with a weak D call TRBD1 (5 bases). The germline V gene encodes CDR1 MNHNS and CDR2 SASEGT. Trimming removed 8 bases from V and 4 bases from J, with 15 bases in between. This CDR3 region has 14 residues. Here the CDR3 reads CASSNRLRKNIQYF. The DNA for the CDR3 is TGTGCCAGCTCCAACAGGTTACGGAAAAACATTCAGTACTTC.

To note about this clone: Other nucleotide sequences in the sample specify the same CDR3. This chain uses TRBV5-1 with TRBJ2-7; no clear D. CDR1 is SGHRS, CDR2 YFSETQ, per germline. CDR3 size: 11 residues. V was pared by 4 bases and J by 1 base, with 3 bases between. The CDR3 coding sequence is TGCGCCAGCAGCCCTTCCTACGAGCAGTACTTC. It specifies CASSPSYEQYF.

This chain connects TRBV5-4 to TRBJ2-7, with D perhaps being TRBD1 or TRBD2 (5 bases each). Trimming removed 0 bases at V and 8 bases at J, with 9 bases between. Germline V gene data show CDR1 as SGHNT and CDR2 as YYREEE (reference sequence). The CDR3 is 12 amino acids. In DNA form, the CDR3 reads TGTGCCAGCAGCTTGGGGGGGAGTAAGCAGTACTTC. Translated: CASSLGGSKQYF.

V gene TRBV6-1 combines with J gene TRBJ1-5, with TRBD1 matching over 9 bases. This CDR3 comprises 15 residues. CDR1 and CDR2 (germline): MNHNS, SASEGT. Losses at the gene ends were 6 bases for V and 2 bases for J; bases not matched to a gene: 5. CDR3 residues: CASSPGQGRNQPQHF. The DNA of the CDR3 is TGTGCCAGCAGCCCGGGACAGGGACGCAATCAGCCCCAGCATTTT.

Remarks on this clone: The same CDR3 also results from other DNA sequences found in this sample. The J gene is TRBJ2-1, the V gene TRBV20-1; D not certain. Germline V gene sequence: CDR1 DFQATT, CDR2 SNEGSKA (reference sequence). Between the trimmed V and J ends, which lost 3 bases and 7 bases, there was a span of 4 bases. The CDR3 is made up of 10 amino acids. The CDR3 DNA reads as TGCAGTGCTAGCTGGAATGAGCAGTTCTTC. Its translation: CSASWNEQFF.

CDR3 in amino acids: CASRPGTGINQPQHF. The CDR3 DNA follows: TGTGCCAGCCGACCCGGGACAGGGATCAATCAGCCCCAGCATTTT. The V gene is TRBV21-1, the J gene TRBJ1-5; no check of the table's D call, TRBD1, against the DNA was made. TRBV21-1 is shown as a pseudogene. The CDR3 covers 15 residues.

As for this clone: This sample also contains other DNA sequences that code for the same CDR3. The CDR3 sequence is CASSPFGIQETQYF. In nucleotides, the CDR3 is TGTGCCAGCTCACCATTCGGGATACAAGAGACCCAGTACTTC. The V and J genes are TRBV18 and TRBJ2-5, with D possibly matching TRBD2 (5 bases). V was shortened by 2 bases and J by 2 bases, with 9 bases between the two germline ends. From germline, CDR1 is KGHSH and CDR2 LQKENI. This CDR3 region has 14 residues.

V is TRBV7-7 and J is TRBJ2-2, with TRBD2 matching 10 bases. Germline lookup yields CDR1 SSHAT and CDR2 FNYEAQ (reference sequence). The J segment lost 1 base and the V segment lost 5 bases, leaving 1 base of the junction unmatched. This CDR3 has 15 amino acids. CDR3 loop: CASSRTSGNTGELFF. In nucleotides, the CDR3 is TGTGCCAGCAGCCGGACTAGCGGGAACACCGGGGAGCTGTTTTTT.

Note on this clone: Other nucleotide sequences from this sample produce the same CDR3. The CDR3 nucleotides read TGTGCCAGTAGTATAGTGCCGGGATCCTACGAGCAGTACTTC. Translating it yields CASSIVPGSYEQYF. The V gene is TRBV19, the J gene TRBJ2-7, with D possibly TRBD2 on 5 matching bases. CDR1 and CDR2 (germline): LNHDA, SQIVND (reference sequence). CDR3 length: 14 residues. Trimming removed 1 base from V and 1 base from J, with 8 bases in between.

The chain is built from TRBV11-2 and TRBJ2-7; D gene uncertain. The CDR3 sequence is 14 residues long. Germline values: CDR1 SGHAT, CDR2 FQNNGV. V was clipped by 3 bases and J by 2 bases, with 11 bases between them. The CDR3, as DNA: TGTGCCAGCAGCTTCACTACCCGCGCCTACGAGCAGTACTTC. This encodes CASSFTTRAYEQYF.

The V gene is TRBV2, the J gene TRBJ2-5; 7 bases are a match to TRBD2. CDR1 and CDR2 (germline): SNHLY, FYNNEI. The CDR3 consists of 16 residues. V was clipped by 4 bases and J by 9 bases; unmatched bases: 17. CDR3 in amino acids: CASSGMSGDRMRAQYF. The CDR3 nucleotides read TGTGCCAGCAGTGGGATGAGCGGGGACCGGATGAGGGCCCAGTACTTC. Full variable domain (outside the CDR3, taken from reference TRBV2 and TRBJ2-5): EPEVTQTPSHQVTQMGQEVILRCVPISNHLYFYWYRQILGQKVEFLVSFYNNEISEKSEIFDDQFSVERPDGSNFTLKIRSTKLEDSAMYFCASSGMSGDRMRAQYFGPGTRLLVL.

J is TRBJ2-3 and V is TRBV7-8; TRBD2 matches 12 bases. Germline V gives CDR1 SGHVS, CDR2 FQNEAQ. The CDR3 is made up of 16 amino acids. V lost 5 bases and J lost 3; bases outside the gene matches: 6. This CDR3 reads CASSRGTSGLTDTQYF. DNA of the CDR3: TGTGCCAGCAGCCGTGGGACTAGCGGGCTTACAGATACGCAGTATTTT.

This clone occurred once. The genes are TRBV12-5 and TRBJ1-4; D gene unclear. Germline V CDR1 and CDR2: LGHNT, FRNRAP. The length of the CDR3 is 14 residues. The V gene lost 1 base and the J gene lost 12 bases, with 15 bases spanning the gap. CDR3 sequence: CASGLDYTVGELFF. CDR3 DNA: TGTGCTAGTGGTTTGGACTATACGGTTGGGGAACTGTTTTTT.

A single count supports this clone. The CDR3 DNA is TGCGCCAGCAGCCAAGATAGAGGGGCTGGAAACACCATATATTTT. Translation: CASSQDRGAGNTIYF. V and J are TRBV4-3 and TRBJ1-3; maybe TRBD1 (5 bases). The CDR3 totals 15 residues. Germline V gene data show CDR1 as LGHNA and CDR2 as YSLEER. V dropped 0 bases and J dropped 2 bases, with 8 bases sitting between them.

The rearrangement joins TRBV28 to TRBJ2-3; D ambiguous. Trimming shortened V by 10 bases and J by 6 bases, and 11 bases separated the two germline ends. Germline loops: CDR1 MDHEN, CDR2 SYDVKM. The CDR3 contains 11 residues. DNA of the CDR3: TGTGCCACCATATCCCGGGATACGCAGTATTTT. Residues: CATISRDTQYF.

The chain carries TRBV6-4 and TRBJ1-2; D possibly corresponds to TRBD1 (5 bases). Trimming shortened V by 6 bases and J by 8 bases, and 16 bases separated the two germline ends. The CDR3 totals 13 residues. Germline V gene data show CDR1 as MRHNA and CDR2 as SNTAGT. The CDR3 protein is CASSSTGGTGYTF. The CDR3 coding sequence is TGTGCCAGCAGCTCTACCGGGGGGACGGGCTACACCTTC.

CDR3 DNA: TGTGCCAGCAGTTACGGGGGGGCGTCCGGGGCCAACGTCCTGACTTTC. Translated, it gives CASSYGGASGANVLTF. This rearrangement joins TRBV6-5 to TRBJ2-6; a weak D match, TRBD2 (7 bases). Per germline, CDR1 MNHEY and CDR2 SVGAGI. CDR3 length: 16 amino acids. Trimming cost V 2 bases and J 4 bases, with 12 bases left between them.

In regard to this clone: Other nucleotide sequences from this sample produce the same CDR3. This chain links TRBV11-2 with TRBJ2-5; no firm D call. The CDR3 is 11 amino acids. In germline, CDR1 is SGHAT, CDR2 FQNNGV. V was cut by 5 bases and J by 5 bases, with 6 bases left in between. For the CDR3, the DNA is TGTGCCAGCAGCCCCTCGGAGACCCAGTACTTC. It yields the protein CASSPSETQYF. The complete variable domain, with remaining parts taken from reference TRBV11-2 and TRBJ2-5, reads EAGVAQSPRYKIIEKRQSVAFWCNPISGHATLYWYQQILGQGPKLLIQFQNNGVVDDSQLPKDRFSAERLKGVDSTLKIQPAKLEDSAVYLCASSPSETQYFGPGTRLLVL.

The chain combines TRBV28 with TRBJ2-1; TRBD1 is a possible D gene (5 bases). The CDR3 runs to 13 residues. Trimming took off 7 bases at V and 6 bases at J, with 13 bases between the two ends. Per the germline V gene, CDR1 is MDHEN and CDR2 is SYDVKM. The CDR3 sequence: CASIWGLSNEQFF. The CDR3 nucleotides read TGTGCCAGCATCTGGGGCCTTAGCAATGAGCAGTTCTTC.